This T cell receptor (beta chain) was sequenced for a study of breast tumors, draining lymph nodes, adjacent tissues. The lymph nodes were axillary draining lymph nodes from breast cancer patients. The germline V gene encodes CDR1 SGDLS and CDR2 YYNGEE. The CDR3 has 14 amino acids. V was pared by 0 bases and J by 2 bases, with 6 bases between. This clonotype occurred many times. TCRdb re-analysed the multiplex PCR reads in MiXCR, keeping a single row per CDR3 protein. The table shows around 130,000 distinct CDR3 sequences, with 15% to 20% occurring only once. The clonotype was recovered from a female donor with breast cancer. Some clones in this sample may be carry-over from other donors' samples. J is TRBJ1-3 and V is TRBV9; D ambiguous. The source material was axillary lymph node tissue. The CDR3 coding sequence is TGTGCCAGCAGCGTAGTGGGCACTGGAAACACCATATATTTT. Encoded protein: CASSVVGTGNTIYF.